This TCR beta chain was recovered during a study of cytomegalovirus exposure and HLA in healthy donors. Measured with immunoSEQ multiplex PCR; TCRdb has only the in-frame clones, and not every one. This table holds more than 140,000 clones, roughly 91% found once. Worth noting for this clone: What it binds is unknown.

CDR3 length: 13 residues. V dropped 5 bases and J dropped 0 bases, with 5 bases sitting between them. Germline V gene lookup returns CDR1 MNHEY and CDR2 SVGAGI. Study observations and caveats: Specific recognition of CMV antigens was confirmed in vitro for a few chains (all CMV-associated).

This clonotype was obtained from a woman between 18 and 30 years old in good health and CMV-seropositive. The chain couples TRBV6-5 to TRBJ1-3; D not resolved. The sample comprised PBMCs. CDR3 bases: TGTGCCAGCAGTCAAAACTCTGGAAACACCATATATTTT. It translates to CASSQNSGNTIYF.